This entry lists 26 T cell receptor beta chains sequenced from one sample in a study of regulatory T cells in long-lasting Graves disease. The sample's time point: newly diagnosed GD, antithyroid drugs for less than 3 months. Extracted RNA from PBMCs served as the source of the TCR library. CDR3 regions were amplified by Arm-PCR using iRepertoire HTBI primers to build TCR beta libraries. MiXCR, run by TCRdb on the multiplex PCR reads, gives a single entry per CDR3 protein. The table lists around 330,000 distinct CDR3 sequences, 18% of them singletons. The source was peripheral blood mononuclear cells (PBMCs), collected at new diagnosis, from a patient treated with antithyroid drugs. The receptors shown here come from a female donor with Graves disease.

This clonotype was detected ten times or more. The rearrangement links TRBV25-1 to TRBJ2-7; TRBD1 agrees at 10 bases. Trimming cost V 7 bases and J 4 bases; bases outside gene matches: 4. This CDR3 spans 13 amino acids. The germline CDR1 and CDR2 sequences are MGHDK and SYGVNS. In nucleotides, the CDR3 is TGTGCCAGCAAAAGGACAGGGGGGTACGAGCAGTACTTC. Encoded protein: CASKRTGGYEQYF.

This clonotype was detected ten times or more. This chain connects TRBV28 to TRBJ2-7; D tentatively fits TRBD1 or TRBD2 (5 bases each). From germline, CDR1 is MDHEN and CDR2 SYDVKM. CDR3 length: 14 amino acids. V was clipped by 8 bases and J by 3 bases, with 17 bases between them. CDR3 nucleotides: TGTGCCAGCGTGGGGGTTGAGGGGAACTACGAGCAGTACTTC. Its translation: CASVGVEGNYEQYF.

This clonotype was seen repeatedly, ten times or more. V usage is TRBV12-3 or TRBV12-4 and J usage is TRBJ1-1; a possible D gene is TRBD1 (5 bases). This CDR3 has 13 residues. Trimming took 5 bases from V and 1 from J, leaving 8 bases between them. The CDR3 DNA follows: TGTGCCAGCAGTCTCGGGACGAACACTGAAGCTTTCTTT. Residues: CASSLGTNTEAFF.

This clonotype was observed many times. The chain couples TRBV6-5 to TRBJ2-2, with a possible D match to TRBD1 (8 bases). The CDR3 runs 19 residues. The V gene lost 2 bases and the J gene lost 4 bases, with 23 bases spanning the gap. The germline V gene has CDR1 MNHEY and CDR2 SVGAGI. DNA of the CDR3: TGTGCCAGCAGTTACCCGGACAGGGAGTGGTTAGCGGGCACCGGGGAGCTGTTTTTT. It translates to CASSYPDREWLAGTGELFF.

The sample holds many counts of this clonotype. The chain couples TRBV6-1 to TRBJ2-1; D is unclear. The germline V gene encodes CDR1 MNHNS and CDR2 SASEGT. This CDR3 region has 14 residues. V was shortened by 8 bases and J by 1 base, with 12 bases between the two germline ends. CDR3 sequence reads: CASLKARSYNEQFF. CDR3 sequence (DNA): TGTGCCAGCCTCAAAGCGCGTTCCTACAATGAGCAGTTCTTC.

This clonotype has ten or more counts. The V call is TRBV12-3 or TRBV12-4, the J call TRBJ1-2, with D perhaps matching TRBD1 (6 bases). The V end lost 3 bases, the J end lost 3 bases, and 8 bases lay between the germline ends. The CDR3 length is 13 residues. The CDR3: CASSFGGHYGYTF. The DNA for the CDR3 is TGTGCCAGCAGTTTTGGGGGGCACTATGGCTACACCTTC.

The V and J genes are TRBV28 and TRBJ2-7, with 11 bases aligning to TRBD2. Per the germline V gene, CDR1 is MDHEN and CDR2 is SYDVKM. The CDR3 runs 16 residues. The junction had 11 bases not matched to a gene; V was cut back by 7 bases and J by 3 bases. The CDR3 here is CASIPGASGRIYEQYF. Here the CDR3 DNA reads TGTGCCAGCATCCCCGGGGCTAGCGGGAGGATCTACGAGCAGTACTTC.

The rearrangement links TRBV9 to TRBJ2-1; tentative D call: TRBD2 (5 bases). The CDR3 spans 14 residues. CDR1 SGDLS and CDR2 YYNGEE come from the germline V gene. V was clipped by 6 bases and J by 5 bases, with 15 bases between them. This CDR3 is CASNNRLSNNEQFF. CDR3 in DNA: TGTGCCAGCAATAACAGACTATCTAACAATGAGCAGTTCTTC.

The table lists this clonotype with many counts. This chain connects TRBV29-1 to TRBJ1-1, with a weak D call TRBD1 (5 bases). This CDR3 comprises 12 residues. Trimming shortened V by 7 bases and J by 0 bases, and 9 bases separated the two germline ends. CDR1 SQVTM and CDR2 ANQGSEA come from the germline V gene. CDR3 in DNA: TGCAGCGCTGACAGAATGAACACTGAAGCTTTCTTT. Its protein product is CSADRMNTEAFF.

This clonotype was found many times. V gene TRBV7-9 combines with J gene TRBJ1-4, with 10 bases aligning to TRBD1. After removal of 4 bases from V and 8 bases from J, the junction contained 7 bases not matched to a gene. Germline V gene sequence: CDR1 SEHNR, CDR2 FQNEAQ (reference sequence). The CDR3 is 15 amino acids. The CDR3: CASSYGTGEGEKLFF. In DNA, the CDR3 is TGTGCCAGCAGCTACGGGACAGGGGAAGGAGAAAAACTGTTTTTT.

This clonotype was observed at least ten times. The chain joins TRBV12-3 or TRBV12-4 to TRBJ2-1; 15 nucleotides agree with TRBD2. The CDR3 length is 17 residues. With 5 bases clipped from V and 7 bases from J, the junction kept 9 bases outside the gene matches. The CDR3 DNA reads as TGTGCCAGCAGTCCGGGGGGACTAGCGGGAGGTTTGAATGAGCAGTTCTTC. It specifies CASSPGGLAGGLNEQFF.

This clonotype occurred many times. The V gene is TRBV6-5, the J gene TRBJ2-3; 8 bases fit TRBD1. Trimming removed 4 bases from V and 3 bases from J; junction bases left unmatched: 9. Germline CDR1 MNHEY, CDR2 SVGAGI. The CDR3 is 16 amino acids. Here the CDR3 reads CASSWQGALSTDTQYF. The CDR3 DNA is TGTGCCAGCAGTTGGCAGGGGGCCTTGAGTACAGATACGCAGTATTTT.

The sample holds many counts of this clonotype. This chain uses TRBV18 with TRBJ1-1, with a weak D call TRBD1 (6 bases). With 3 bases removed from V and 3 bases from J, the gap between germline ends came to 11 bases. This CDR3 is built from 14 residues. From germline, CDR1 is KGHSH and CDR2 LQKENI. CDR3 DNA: TGTGCCAGCTCACCCACCACAGGGTACACTGAAGCTTTCTTT. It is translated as CASSPTTGYTEAFF.

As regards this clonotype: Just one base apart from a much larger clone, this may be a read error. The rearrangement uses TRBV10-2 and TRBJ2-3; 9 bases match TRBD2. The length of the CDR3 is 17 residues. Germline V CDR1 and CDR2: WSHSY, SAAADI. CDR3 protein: CASSHSPLAGGADTQYF. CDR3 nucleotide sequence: TGTGCCAGCAGTCACTCGCCTCTGGCGGGAGGGGCAGATACGCAGTATTTT.

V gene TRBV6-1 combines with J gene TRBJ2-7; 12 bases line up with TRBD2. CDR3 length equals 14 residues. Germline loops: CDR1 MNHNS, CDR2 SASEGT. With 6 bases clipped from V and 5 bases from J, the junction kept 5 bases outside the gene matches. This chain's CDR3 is CASSAGLAGNEQYF. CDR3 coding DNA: TGTGCCAGCAGCGCGGGACTAGCGGGCAACGAGCAGTACTTC.

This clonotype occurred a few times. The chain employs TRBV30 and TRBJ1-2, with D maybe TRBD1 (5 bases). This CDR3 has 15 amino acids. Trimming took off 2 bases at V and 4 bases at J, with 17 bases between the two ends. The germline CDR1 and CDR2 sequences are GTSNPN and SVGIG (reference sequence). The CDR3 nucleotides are TGTGCCTGGAGTTCGGGCAGGGTGGGGGGCTATGGCTACACCTTC. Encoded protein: CAWSSGRVGGYGYTF.

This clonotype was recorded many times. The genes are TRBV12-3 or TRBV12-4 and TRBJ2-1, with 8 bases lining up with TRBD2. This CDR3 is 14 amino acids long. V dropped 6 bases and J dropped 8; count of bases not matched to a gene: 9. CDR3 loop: CASSPPAGAHEQFF. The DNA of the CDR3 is TGTGCCAGCAGCCCCCCAGCGGGAGCACATGAGCAGTTCTTC.

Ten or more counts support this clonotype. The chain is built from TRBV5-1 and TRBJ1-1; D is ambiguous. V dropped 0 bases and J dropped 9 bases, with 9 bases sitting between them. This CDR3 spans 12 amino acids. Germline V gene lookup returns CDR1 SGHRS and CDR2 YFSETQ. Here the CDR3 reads CASSLEGPKAFF. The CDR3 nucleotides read TGCGCCAGCAGCTTGGAAGGACCGAAAGCTTTCTTT. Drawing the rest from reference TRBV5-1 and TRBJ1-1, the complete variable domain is KAGVTQTPRYLIKTRGQQVTLSCSPISGHRSVSWYQQTPGQGLQFLFEYFSETQRNKGNFPGRFSGRQFSNSRSEMNVSTLELGDSALYLCASSLEGPKAFFGQGTRLTVV.

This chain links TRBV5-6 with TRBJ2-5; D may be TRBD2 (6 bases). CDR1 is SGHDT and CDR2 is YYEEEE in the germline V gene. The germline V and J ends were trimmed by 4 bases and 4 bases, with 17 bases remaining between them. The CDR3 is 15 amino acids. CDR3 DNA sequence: TGTGCCAGCAGCCATTTGATACTAGCTCGAGAGACCCAGTACTTC. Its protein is CASSHLILARETQYF.

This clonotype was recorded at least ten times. CDR3 nucleotides: TGCGCCAGCAGTGAAGGGGGGAGATGGTCGGGCACTGAAGCTTTCTTT. It encodes CASSEGGRWSGTEAFF. The chain links TRBV10-2 to TRBJ1-1; tentative D call: TRBD1 (6 bases). With 3 bases removed from V and 4 bases from J, the gap between germline ends came to 18 bases. CDR1 and CDR2 (germline): WSHSY, SAAADI. The CDR3 contains 16 residues.

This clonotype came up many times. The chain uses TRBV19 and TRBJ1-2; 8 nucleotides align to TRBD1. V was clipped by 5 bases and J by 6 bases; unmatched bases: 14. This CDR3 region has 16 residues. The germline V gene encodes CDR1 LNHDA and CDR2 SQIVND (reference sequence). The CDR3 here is CASSQRGSSTGDGYTF. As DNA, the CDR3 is TGTGCCAGTAGTCAACGGGGGTCCTCGACAGGGGATGGCTACACCTTC.

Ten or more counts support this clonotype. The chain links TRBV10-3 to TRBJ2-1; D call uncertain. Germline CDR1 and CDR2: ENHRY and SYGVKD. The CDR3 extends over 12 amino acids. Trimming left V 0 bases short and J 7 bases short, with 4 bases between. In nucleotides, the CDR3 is TGTGCCATCAGTGAGTCTTTTAATGAGCAGTTCTTC. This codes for CAISESFNEQFF.

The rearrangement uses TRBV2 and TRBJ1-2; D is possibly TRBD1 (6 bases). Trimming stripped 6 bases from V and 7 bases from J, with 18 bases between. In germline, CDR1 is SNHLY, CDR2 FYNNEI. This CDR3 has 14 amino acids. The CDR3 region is CASSVLTGRSGYTF. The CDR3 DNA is TGTGCCAGCAGCGTTCTCACAGGGAGAAGTGGCTACACCTTC.

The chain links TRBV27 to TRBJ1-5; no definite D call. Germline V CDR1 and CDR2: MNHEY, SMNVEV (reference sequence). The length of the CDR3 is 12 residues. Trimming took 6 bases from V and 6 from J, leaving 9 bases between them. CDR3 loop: CASSRLFQPQHF. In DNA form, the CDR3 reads TGTGCCAGCAGCCGCCTCTTTCAGCCCCAGCATTTT.

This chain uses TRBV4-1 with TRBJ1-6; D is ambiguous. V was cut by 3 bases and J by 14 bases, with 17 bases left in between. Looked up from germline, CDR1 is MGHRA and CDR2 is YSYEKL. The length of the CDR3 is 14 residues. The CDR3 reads CASSQEPLALSLHF. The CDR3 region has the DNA TGCGCCAGCAGCCAGGAACCTCTGGCGCTCTCCCTCCACTTT.

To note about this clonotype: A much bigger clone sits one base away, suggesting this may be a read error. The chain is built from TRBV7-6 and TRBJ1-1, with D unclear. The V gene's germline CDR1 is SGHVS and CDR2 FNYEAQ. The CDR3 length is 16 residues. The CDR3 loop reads CASSLLHYQDSRFLVF. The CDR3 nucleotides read TGTGCCAGCAGCTTACTTCATTACCAGGACTCGAGATTCCTGGTCTTT.